This is a list of T cell receptor beta chains from one sample in a study of blood T cell repertoires in COVID-19. The data were produced by immunoSEQ multiplex PCR, yet TCRdb's version contains in-frame clones alone and is incomplete. This sample has fewer than 600,000 clones; 89% occur once, and the top ten carry roughly 0.9%. Input material: peripheral blood. These receptors all come from a man younger than 35 with COVID-19, enrolled during active disease. The CDR3 runs from the conserved cysteine through the conserved F or W. A D gene is named only where the DNA matches it firmly. Part of the rows lack a size; the others show once, few, many or a class for expanded clones.

v_gene	j_gene	d_gene	abundance	CDR3nt	CDR3aa
TRBV5-4	TRBJ2-7	TRBD1	-	TGTGCCAGCAGAGGGGGCTTGACCTACGAGCAGTACTTC	CASRGGLTYEQYF
TRBV6-2/TRBV6-3	TRBJ2-7	TRBD2	-	TGTGCCAGCAGTGAGACTAGCGGGGGCTCCTACGAGCAGTACTTC	CASSETSGGSYEQYF
TRBV7-9	TRBJ1-1	-	-	TGTGCCAGCAGCCCCCAAGGGGTGAACACTGAAGCTTTCTTT	CASSPQGVNTEAFF
TRBV5-5	TRBJ1-2	TRBD1	-	TGTGCCAGCAGCTTAAGGTTTGCGGGACAGGGGGATGCTGGCTACACCTTC	CASSLRFAGQGDAGYTF
TRBV30	TRBJ2-7	-	-	TGTGCCTGGAGTGTATACGAGAGAGGCGAGCAGTACTTC	CAWSVYERGEQYF
TRBV7-9	TRBJ2-4	TRBD1	-	TGTGCCAGCAGTATTGACAGGGGGTGGATTCAGTACTTC	CASSIDRGWIQYF
TRBV2	TRBJ2-2	TRBD1	-	TGTGCCAGCAGTGGGACCCCGGGACAGAGGAACACCGGGGAGCTGTTTTTT	CASSGTPGQRNTGELFF
TRBV24-1	TRBJ2-3	-	-	TGTGCCACCAGTGTGGGACTCACCGATACGCAGTATTTT	CATSVGLTDTQYF
TRBV21-1	TRBJ1-5	-	-	TGTGCCAGCAGCCTTTACAGGGGGCATCAGCCCCAGCATTTT	CASSLYRGHQPQHF
TRBV5-5	TRBJ2-2	TRBD1	-	TGTGCCAGCAGACCCGGGACAGGGATGGCCGGGGAGCTGTTTTTT	CASRPGTGMAGELFF
TRBV5-1	TRBJ2-5	TRBD2	-	TGCGCCAGCAGCGGGCAGGGCGCGGGGGGCGAGACCCAGTACTTC	CASSGQGAGGETQYF
TRBV2	TRBJ2-1	TRBD2	-	TGTGCCATGGGGGGGAACGCTTACAATGAGCAGTTCTTC	CAMGGNAYNEQFF
TRBV3-1/TRBV3-2	TRBJ1-5	-	-	TGTGCCAGCAGCCAATGGGACACCAATCAGCCCCAGCATTTT	CASSQWDTNQPQHF
TRBV28	TRBJ1-6	-	-	TGTGCCAGCAGTCGGGGTTCCTATAATTCACCCCTCCACTTT	CASSRGSYNSPLHF
TRBV11-2	TRBJ2-7	TRBD2	-	TGTGCCAGCAGCCATGGACTAGCGGGGTTTAGGGTTTTC	CASSHGLAGFRVF
TRBV11-3	TRBJ2-2	TRBD2	-	TGTGCCAGCAGTTCCGATCCAACTAGCGGGATCACCGGGGAGCTGTTTTTT	CASSSDPTSGITGELFF
TRBV5-1	TRBJ2-1	TRBD2	-	TGCGCCAGCAGCTTAGACGGAGCGGGAGTAGGAAGCGAGCAGTTCTTC	CASSLDGAGVGSEQFF
TRBV6-5	TRBJ2-7	-	-	TGTGCCAGCACCCCGCCAGGCCTGACCTACGAGCAGTACTTC	CASTPPGLTYEQYF
TRBV4-2	TRBJ2-2	TRBD1	-	TGTGCCAGCAGCCAAGATCGGCAGACAGGGCCCAACACCGGGGAGCTGTTTTTT	CASSQDRQTGPNTGELFF
TRBV7-9	TRBJ2-7	TRBD1	-	TGTGCCAGCAGCTTCGGACAGGGCCCCCTGGAGCAGTACTTC	CASSFGQGPLEQYF
TRBV19	TRBJ2-5	TRBD2	-	TGTGCCAGTAGTATATCCCCGGGGGAGGGGGAGACCCAGTACTTC	CASSISPGEGETQYF
TRBV2	TRBJ2-7	TRBD1	-	TGTGCCAGCAGACCCGGACAGGGGAACTACGAGCAGTACTTC	CASRPGQGNYEQYF
TRBV28	TRBJ2-7	-	-	TGTGCCAGCAGCTGGGGGCAGATGCAGCAGTACTTC	CASSWGQMQQYF
TRBV7-6	TRBJ2-3	TRBD2	-	TGTGCCAGCAGCTTAGCTGGCGGGGGGGCCACAGATACGCAGTATTTT	CASSLAGGGATDTQYF
TRBV15	TRBJ2-7	TRBD2	-	TGTGCCACCAGCAGAGAGGCTAGCGGGAGTATCTTCTACGAGCAGTACTTC	CATSREASGSIFYEQYF
TRBV10-3	TRBJ2-1	TRBD2	-	TGTGCCATCAGTGATTTGGCGGGAGGGTCCTCGGTCTCGAGTGACGATGAGCAGTTCTTC	CAISDLAGGSSVSSDDEQFF
TRBV12-5	TRBJ2-7	TRBD1	-	TGTGCTAGTGGTTTGGTAGACAGGGACAGGGACCACGAGCAGTACTTC	CASGLVDRDRDHEQYF
TRBV7-7	TRBJ1-5	TRBD1	-	TGTGCCAGCAGCTCCTCCGCCCCGGGACAGGGTCCAAATAGCAATCAGCCCCAGCATTTT	CASSSSAPGQGPNSNQPQHF
TRBV6-4	TRBJ2-2	-	-	TGTGCCAGCAGTGACGAGGGTGCCGGGGAGCTGTTTTTT	CASSDEGAGELFF
TRBV30	TRBJ2-7	TRBD2	few	TGTGCCTGGGGGCGCGGGAGAGGCGAGCAGTACTTC	CAWGRGRGEQYF
TRBV28	TRBJ2-5	-	once	-	CASSPGTFGAETQYF
TRBV5-1	TRBJ2-3	-	-	TGCGCCAGCAGCTTCTCGGGAGATACGCAGTATTTT	CASSFSGDTQYF
TRBV25-1	TRBJ1-1	TRBD1	-	TGTGCCAGCAGTGCGGGACAGCACACTGAAGCTTTCTTT	CASSAGQHTEAFF
TRBV9	TRBJ2-7	TRBD1	once	TGTGCCAGCAGCGTAGCTACCGGGACAGACTACGAGCAGTACTTC	CASSVATGTDYEQYF
TRBV20-1	TRBJ2-3	TRBD2	few	TGCAGTGCTAGTCGACTAGCGGGGGGACGTACAGATACGCAGTATTTT	CSASRLAGGRTDTQYF
TRBV6-6	TRBJ2-1	TRBD1	-	TGTGCCAGCAGGGGGACAGGGGGAAATGAGCAGTTCTTC	CASRGTGGNEQFF
TRBV24-1	TRBJ2-3	TRBD2	-	TGTGCCACCAGTGATCCGCTCGGGACTAGCGGGGAAGATACGCAGTATTTT	CATSDPLGTSGEDTQYF
TRBV18	TRBJ1-6	-	-	TGTGCCAGCTCACCTGGTAGCTCCTATAATTCACCCCTCCACTTT	CASSPGSSYNSPLHF
TRBV19	TRBJ1-1	TRBD1	-	TGTGCCAGCGGACCAGGGGGGAACACTGAAGCTTTCTTT	CASGPGGNTEAFF
TRBV19	TRBJ1-1	-	-	TGTGCCAGTAGTATAGTGGGGGCGCTGGACACTGAAGCTTTCTTT	CASSIVGALDTEAFF
TRBV6-5	TRBJ2-7	TRBD1	-	TGTGCCAGCAGTTATGGGACAGGACTCTACGAGCAGTACTTC	CASSYGTGLYEQYF
TRBV21-1	TRBJ2-5	-	-	TGTGCCAGCAGCTCCAGAGGAGTAGTCTCCCGGGAGACCCAGTACTTC	CASSSRGVVSRETQYF
TRBV4-1	TRBJ1-1	-	-	TGCGCCAGCAGCCAAGCGCCTTTAGGGGACACTGAAGCTTTCTTT	CASSQAPLGDTEAFF
TRBV10-1	TRBJ1-1	-	once	TGCGCCAGCAGTGATGGTAGCTTCCCACTGAACACTGAAGCTTTCTTT	CASSDGSFPLNTEAFF
TRBV18	TRBJ2-5	-	-	TGTGCCAGCTCACCACCGAATTCCAGGGGCGGGGAGACCCAGTACTTC	CASSPPNSRGGETQYF
TRBV7-3	TRBJ2-5	TRBD1	-	TGTGCCAGCAGCCCCGGGACAGGGGGGGAGACCCAGTACTTC	CASSPGTGGETQYF